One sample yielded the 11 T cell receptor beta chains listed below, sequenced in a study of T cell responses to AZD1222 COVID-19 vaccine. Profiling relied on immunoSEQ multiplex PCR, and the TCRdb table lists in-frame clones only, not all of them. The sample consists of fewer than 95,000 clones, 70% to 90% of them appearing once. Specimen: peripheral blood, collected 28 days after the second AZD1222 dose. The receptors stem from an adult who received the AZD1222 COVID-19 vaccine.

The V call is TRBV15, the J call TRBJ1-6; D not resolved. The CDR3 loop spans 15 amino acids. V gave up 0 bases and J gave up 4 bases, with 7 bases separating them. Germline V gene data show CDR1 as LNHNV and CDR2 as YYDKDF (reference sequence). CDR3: CATSRDRTYNSPLHF. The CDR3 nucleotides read TGTGCCACCAGCAGAGACAGGACTTATAATTCACCCCTCCACTTT.

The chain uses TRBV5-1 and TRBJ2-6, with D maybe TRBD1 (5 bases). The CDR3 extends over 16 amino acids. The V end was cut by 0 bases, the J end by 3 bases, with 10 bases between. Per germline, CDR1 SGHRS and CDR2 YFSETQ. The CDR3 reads CASSLVGQGGANVLTF. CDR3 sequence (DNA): TGCGCCAGCAGCTTGGTAGGCCAGGGTGGGGCCAACGTCCTGACTTTC. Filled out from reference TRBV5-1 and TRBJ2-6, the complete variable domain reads KAGVTQTPRYLIKTRGQQVTLSCSPISGHRSVSWYQQTPGQGLQFLFEYFSETQRNKGNFPGRFSGRQFSNSRSEMNVSTLELGDSALYLCASSLVGQGGANVLTFGAGSRLTVL.

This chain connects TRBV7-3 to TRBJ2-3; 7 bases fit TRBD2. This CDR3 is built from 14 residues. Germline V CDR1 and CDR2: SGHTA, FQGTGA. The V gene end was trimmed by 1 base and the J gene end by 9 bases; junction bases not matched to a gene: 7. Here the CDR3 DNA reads TGTGCCAGCAGCTTAAACCCCGCCGGGGGGACGCAGTATTTT. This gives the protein CASSLNPAGGTQYF.

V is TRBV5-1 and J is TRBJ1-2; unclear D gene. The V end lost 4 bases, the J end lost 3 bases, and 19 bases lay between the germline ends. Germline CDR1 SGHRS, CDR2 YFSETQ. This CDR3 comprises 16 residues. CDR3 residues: CASSNLWPGGDYGYTF. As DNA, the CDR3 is TGCGCCAGCAGCAACCTCTGGCCAGGCGGGGACTATGGCTACACCTTC.

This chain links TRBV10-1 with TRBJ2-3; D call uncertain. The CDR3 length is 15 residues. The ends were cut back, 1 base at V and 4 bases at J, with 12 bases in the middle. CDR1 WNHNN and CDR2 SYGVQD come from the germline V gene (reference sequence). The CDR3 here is CASSEWVNSADTQYF. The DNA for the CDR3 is TGCGCCAGCAGTGAGTGGGTTAACTCCGCAGATACGCAGTATTTT.

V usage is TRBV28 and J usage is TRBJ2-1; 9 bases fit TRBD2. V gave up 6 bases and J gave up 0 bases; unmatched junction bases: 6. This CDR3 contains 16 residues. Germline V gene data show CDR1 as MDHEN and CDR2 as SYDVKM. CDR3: CASRLAGPSSYNEQFF. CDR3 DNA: TGTGCCAGCAGGCTAGCGGGGCCAAGCTCCTACAATGAGCAGTTCTTC.

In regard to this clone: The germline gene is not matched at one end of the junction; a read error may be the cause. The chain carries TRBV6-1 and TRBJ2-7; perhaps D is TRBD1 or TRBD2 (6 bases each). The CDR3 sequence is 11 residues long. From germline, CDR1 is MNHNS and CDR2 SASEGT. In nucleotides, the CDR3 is TGTGCCAGCAGTCCGGGGGCCGGGACACACTTC. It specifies CASSPGAGTHF.

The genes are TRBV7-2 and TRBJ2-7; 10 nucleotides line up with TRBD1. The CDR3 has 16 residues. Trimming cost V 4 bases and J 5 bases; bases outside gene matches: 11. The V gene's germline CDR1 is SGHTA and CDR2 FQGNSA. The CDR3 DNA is TGTGCCAGCAGCTCCAGGACAGGGGGGGGTTTCGACGAGCAGTACTTC. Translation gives CASSSRTGGGFDEQYF.

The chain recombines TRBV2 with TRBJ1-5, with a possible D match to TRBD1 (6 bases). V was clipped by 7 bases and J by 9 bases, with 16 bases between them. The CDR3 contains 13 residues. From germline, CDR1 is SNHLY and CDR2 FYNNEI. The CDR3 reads CASMGGSAGPQHF. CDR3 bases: TGTGCCAGCATGGGGGGCAGTGCAGGGCCCCAGCATTTT.

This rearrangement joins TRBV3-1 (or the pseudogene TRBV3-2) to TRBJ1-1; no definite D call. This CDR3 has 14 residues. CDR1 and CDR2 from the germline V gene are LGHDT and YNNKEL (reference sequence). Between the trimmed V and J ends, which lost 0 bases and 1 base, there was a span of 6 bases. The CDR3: CASSQESSNTEAFF. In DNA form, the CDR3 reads TGTGCCAGCAGCCAAGAATCCTCGAACACTGAAGCTTTCTTT.

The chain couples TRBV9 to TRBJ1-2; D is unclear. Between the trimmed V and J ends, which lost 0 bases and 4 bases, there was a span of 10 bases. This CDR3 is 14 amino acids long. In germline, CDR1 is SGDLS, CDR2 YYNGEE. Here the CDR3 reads CASSVDKSSYGYTF. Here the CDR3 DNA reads TGTGCCAGCAGCGTAGATAAGAGCTCCTATGGCTACACCTTC.